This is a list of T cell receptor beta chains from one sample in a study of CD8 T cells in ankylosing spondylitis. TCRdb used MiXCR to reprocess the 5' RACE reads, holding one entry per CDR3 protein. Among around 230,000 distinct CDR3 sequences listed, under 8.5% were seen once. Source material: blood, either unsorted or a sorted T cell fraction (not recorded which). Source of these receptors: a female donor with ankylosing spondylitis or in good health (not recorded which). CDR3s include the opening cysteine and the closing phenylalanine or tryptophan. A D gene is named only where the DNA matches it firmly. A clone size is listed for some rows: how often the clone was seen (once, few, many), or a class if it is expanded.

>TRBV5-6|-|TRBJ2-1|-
CASSLRTRLNNEQFF
TGTGCCAGCAGTCTAAGGACACGGTTAAACAATGAGCAGTTCTTC
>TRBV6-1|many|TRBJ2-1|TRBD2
CASRFGTSASYNEQFF
TGTGCCAGCAGGTTCGGGACTAGCGCTTCCTACAATGAGCAGTTCTTC
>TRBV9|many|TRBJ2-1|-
CASSEEERVRHNEQFF
TGTGCCAGCAGCGAGGAGGAGCGAGTACGCCACAATGAGCAGTTCTTC
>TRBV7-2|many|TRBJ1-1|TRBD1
CASSFGGQANTEAFF
TGTGCCAGCAGCTTTGGGGGACAGGCGAACACTGAAGCTTTCTTT
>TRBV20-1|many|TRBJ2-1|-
CSAMGNEQFF
TGCAGTGCTATGGGTAATGAGCAGTTCTTC
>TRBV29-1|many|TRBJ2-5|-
CSLGGLGETQYF
TGCAGCTTGGGGGGGCTGGGGGAGACCCAGTACTTC
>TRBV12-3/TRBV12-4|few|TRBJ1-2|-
CTSSQTHGYTF
TGTACCAGCAGTCAGACCCACGGCTACACCTTC
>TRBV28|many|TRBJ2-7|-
CASSQRAILREQYF
TGTGCCAGCAGCCAGAGGGCGATCCTGCGGGAGCAGTACTTC
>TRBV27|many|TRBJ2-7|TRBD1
CASSEGGVGFEQYF
TGTGCCAGCAGTGAAGGGGGCGTCGGGTTCGAGCAGTACTTC
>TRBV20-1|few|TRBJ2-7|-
CSARLGGYYEQYF
TGCAGTGCACGACTAGGGGGATACTACGAGCAGTACTTC
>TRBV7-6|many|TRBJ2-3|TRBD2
CASSRTSGSEDTQYF
TGTGCCAGCAGCCGGACTAGCGGGAGTGAGGATACGCAGTATTTT
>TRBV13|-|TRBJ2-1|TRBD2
CASRGRGEQFF
TGTGCCAGCAGGGGGAGGGGAGAGCAGTTCTTC
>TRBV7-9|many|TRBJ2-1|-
CASTGGAYNEQFF
TGTGCCAGCACCGGGGGCGCCTACAATGAGCAGTTCTTC
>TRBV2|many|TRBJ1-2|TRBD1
CARRQGARPYGYTF
TGTGCCAGACGCCAGGGGGCTCGACCCTATGGCTACACCTTC
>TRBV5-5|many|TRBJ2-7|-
CASSRGPQEQYF
TGTGCCAGCAGCAGGGGACCCCAGGAGCAGTACTTC
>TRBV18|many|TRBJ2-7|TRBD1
CASSPGTGQYF
TGTGCCAGCTCACCAGGGACAGGGCAGTACTTC
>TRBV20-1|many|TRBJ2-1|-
CSAVPGVNEQFF
TGCAGTGCTGTCCCTGGAGTCAATGAGCAGTTCTTC
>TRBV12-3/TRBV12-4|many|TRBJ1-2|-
CASSYSGGDSWGYTF
TGTGCCAGCTCCTACTCTGGGGGTGACTCGTGGGGCTACACCTTC
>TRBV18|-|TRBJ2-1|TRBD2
CASSLSGSTYNKQFF
TGTGCCAGCTCCCTTAGCGGGAGTACTTACAATAAGCAGTTCTTC
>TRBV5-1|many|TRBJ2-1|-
CASSRASGNNEQFF
TGCGCCAGCAGCCGGGCCTCCGGAAACAATGAGCAGTTCTTC
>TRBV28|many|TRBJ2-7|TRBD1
CASGSTGNPYEQYF
TGTGCCAGCGGCTCGACAGGGAACCCCTACGAGCAGTACTTC
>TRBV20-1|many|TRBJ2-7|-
CSARRTPTQGEQYF
TGCAGTGCTAGAAGGACGCCGACCCAGGGGGAGCAGTACTTC
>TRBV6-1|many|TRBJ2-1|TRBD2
CASRAGGVHEQFF
TGTGCCAGCAGAGCGGGAGGGGTCCATGAGCAGTTCTTC
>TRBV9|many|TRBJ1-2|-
CASSPRGGFIGYTF
TGTGCCAGCAGCCCCCGAGGAGGGTTTATTGGCTACACCTTC
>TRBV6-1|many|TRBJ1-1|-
CASGPVPNTEAFF
TGTGCCAGCGGACCCGTCCCAAATACTGAAGCTTTCTTT
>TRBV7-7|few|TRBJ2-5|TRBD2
CASSWTSGRQETQYF
TGTGCCAGCAGCTGGACTAGCGGGCGCCAAGAGACCCAGTACTTC
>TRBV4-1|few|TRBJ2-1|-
CASSQEGLGSGYNEQFF
TGCGCCAGCAGCCAAGAGGGGTTGGGTAGCGGATACAATGAGCAGTTCTTC
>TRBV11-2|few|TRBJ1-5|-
CASSLNRAGAQHF
TGTGCCAGCAGCTTAAACAGGGCCGGGGCCCAGCATTTT
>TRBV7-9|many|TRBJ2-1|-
CASSSNNEQFF
TGTGCCAGCAGCTCTAACAATGAGCAGTTCTTC
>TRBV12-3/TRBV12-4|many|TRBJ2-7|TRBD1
CASKLTGNSYEQYF
TGTGCCAGCAAACTGACAGGGAATTCCTACGAGCAGTACTTC
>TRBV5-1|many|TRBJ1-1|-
CASSLSHTGSEAFF
TGCGCCAGCAGCTTAAGCCACACAGGCAGCGAAGCTTTCTTT
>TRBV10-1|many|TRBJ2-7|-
CASSESRNYEQYF
TGCGCCAGCAGTGAGTCGAGGAACTACGAGCAGTACTTC
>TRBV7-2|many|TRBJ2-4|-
CASSYGSHQDIQYF
TGTGCCAGCAGCTACGGGAGCCACCAAGACATTCAGTACTTC
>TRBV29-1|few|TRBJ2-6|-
CSVAVSSGANVLTF
TGCAGCGTTGCCGTAAGCTCTGGGGCCAACGTCCTGACTTTC
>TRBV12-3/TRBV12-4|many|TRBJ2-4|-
CASSLRAGMAKNIQYF
TGTGCCAGCAGTCTGAGGGCCGGAATGGCCAAAAACATTCAGTACTTC